These 29 T cell receptor beta chains share one sample of origin, sequenced in a study of cytomegalovirus exposure and HLA in healthy donors. Vbeta (60) and Jbeta (13) primers were used in the PCR. Assay used: immunoSEQ multiplex PCR; TCRdb lists only in-frame clones, some missing. The sample lists 150,000 to 200,000 clones, just over 70% occurring once. The sample was PBMCs. Receptors were obtained from a man aged 18 to 30 in good health and CMV-seropositive.

About this clone itself: Other nucleotide sequences from this sample produce the same CDR3. The chain combines TRBV19 with TRBJ1-1, with D uncertain. Germline values: CDR1 LNHDA, CDR2 SQIVND (reference sequence). The CDR3 extends over 13 amino acids. V was shortened by 5 bases and J by 1 base, with 8 bases between the two germline ends. CDR3 loop: CASSRRGNTEAFF. The CDR3 bases are TGTGCCAGTAGTCGACGGGGGAACACTGAAGCTTTCTTT.

The genes are TRBV7-8 and TRBJ1-1; no clear D gene. This CDR3 has 14 amino acids. Trimming cost V 5 bases and J 0 bases, with 10 bases left between them. Germline V CDR1 and CDR2: SGHVS, FQNEAQ. CDR3: CASSPARLNTEAFF. In nucleotides, the CDR3 is TGTGCCAGCAGCCCAGCGCGGCTGAACACTGAAGCTTTCTTT.

The V and J genes are TRBV5-1 and TRBJ1-3; D unresolved. The ends were cut back, 4 bases at V and 0 bases at J, with 17 bases in the middle. From germline, CDR1 is SGHRS and CDR2 YFSETQ. The CDR3 sequence is 17 residues long. The CDR3 nucleotides read TGCGCCAGCAGCCGGGATCCCCTGGGGTCCTCTGGAAACACCATATATTTT. Translated: CASSRDPLGSSGNTIYF.

The chain combines TRBV4-1 with TRBJ2-4; D gene ambiguous. The V end was cut by 0 bases, the J end by 6 bases, with 9 bases between. The CDR3 runs 14 residues. Germline values: CDR1 MGHRA, CDR2 YSYEKL. The CDR3 loop reads CASSQEHSRNIQYF. The CDR3 nucleotides are TGCGCCAGCAGCCAAGAACACAGTAGAAACATTCAGTACTTC.

The gene calls are TRBV7-3 and TRBJ2-1, with TRBD1 matching 7 bases. The J segment lost 5 bases and the V segment lost 4 bases, leaving 8 bases of the junction unmatched. The CDR3 is 15 residues long. Germline V lookup: CDR1 SGHTA, CDR2 FQGTGA. The CDR3 region has the DNA TGTGCCAGCAGCTCGACAGGGTTGCCTGACAATGAGCAGTTCTTC. Amino acids: CASSSTGLPDNEQFF.

A word on this clone: One end of the junction is discordant with germline, which a read error may explain. The chain carries TRBV6-1 and TRBJ2-1, with TRBD2 as a possible D gene (6 bases). The CDR3 sequence is 15 residues long. The germline CDR1 and CDR2 sequences are MNHNS and SASEGT. CDR3 DNA: TGTGCCAGCATACTGAATGCGGGGAACAACAATGGGCAGTTCTTC. Its translation: CASILNAGNNNGQFF.

This clone has just a few counts. This chain connects TRBV5-1 to TRBJ1-1; D might be TRBD1 (6 bases). Germline V lookup: CDR1 SGHRS, CDR2 YFSETQ. The CDR3 has 16 residues. Trimming left V 4 bases short and J 3 bases short, with 19 bases between. The CDR3 DNA sequence: TGCGCCAGCAGCCTGAGGCCAGGGGTGACCGACACTGAAGCTTTCTTT. Encoded protein: CASSLRPGVTDTEAFF.

There are a few counts of this clone. The gene calls are TRBV5-6 and TRBJ1-1; no definite D call. Germline V gives CDR1 SGHDT, CDR2 YYEEEE. V was trimmed by 4 bases and J by 4 bases, leaving 14 bases between them. CDR3 length: 14 amino acids. For the CDR3, the DNA is TGTGCCAGCAGCCGTCTTCTGATGGCCACTGAAGCTTTCTTT. This codes for CASSRLLMATEAFF.

As regards this clone: Relative to the germline gene, one junction end is altered; a read error may explain this. The chain recombines TRBV28 with TRBJ1-5; 7 nucleotides align to TRBD1. This CDR3 spans 14 amino acids. Germline V gene lookup returns CDR1 MDHEN and CDR2 SYDVKM. In nucleotides, the CDR3 is TGTGCCAGCACCCTGGGGGGACAGTATCAGCCTCAGCATTTT. Protein: CASTLGGQYQPQHF.

This chain connects TRBV6-5 to TRBJ2-5; unclear D gene. V dropped 2 bases and J dropped 4 bases, with 5 bases sitting between them. The CDR3 is made up of 12 amino acids. Germline lookup yields CDR1 MNHEY and CDR2 SVGAGI. CDR3 sequence reads: CASSYDRETQYF. The CDR3 DNA reads as TGTGCCAGCAGTTACGATAGAGAGACCCAGTACTTC.

This clone was observed a handful of times. The chain uses TRBV10-1 and TRBJ1-3; 8 nucleotides match TRBD1. V trimming: 2 bases; J trimming: 1 base; junction bases outside the gene matches: 7. The CDR3 totals 17 residues. CDR1 and CDR2 (germline): WNHNN, SYGVQD (reference sequence). CDR3 region: CASSERDRRRSGNTIYF. CDR3 bases: TGCGCCAGCAGTGAGAGGGACAGGAGGAGGTCTGGAAACACCATATATTTT.

The J gene is TRBJ2-1, the V gene TRBV27, with D unresolved. V was clipped by 3 bases and J by 6 bases, with 9 bases between them. The CDR3 is made up of 13 amino acids. Germline CDR1 MNHEY, CDR2 SMNVEV (reference sequence). This CDR3 reads CASSFLGPNEQFF. The CDR3 DNA sequence: TGTGCCAGCAGTTTTCTAGGTCCCAATGAGCAGTTCTTC.

This clone showed up just a few times. The genes are TRBV5-6 and TRBJ2-1; 10 bases agree with TRBD2. The CDR3 contains 15 residues. Germline V gives CDR1 SGHDT, CDR2 YYEEEE. The V and J ends lost 2 bases and 10 bases, in that order; junction bases with no gene match: 9. Here the CDR3 reads CASSFPSGGPPEQFF. DNA for the CDR3: TGTGCCAGCAGCTTTCCTAGCGGGGGCCCCCCCGAGCAGTTCTTC.

The chain combines TRBV5-1 with TRBJ2-2; D perhaps matches TRBD1 (5 bases). Germline V gene lookup returns CDR1 SGHRS and CDR2 YFSETQ. The V gene lost 4 bases and the J gene lost 1 base, with 8 bases spanning the gap. The CDR3 contains 14 residues. The CDR3: CASSLDMNTGELFF. The DNA for the CDR3 is TGCGCCAGCAGCCTGGACATGAACACCGGGGAGCTGTTTTTT.

This chain links TRBV7-3 with TRBJ1-6, with D uncertain. Trimming removed 2 bases at V and 12 bases at J, with 11 bases between. This CDR3 contains 13 residues. From germline, CDR1 is SGHTA and CDR2 FQGTGA. CDR3: CASSLEGRLPLHF. Written as DNA, the CDR3 is TGTGCCAGCAGCTTAGAAGGGAGGCTACCCCTCCACTTT.

This chain uses TRBV30 with TRBJ1-1, with D uncertain. CDR1 is GTSNPN, CDR2 SVGIG, per germline (reference sequence). The CDR3 contains 11 residues. Trimming shortened V by 4 bases and J by 2 bases, and 5 bases separated the two germline ends. CDR3 nucleotides: TGTGCCTGGACATTTAACACTGAAGCTTTCTTT. Protein: CAWTFNTEAFF. Complete variable domain (other parts from reference TRBV30 and TRBJ1-1): SQTIHQWPATLVQPVGSPLSLECTVEGTSNPNLYWYRQAAGRGLQLLFYSVGIGQISSEVPQNLSASRPQDRQFILSSKKLLLSDSGFYLCAWTFNTEAFFGQGTRLTVV.

V usage is TRBV27 and J usage is TRBJ2-1, with D possibly matching TRBD1 (6 bases). The CDR3 has 13 residues. Trimming removed 5 bases at V and 9 bases at J, with 14 bases between. Germline V gives CDR1 MNHEY, CDR2 SMNVEV (reference sequence). The CDR3: CASSPAARGEQFF. The CDR3 DNA sequence: TGTGCCAGCAGTCCGGCCGCCAGGGGTGAGCAGTTCTTC.

This clone occurred once. In DNA, the CDR3 is TGCGCCAGCAGCTTGGCTAGCAGTTACACCGGGGAGCTGTTTTTT. This gives the protein CASSLASSYTGELFF. V is TRBV5-1 and J is TRBJ2-2, with D possibly being TRBD2 (5 bases). With 0 bases removed from V and 3 bases from J, the gap between germline ends came to 9 bases. This CDR3 has 15 residues. CDR1 and CDR2 from the germline V gene are SGHRS and YFSETQ.

The gene calls are TRBV23-1 and TRBJ2-7, with D tentatively TRBD2 (6 bases). TRBV23-1 is assigned to the ORF class and has an uncertain function. The CDR3 runs 18 residues. Trimming removed 4 bases from V and 3 bases from J, with 25 bases in between. The CDR3 spells CASSPPSVVRWEDYEQYV. The CDR3 nucleotides are TGCGCCAGCAGTCCCCCCTCGGTTGTCAGGTGGGAGGACTACGAGCAGTACGTC.

V gene TRBV9 combines with J gene TRBJ1-5; D call uncertain. The germline V gene encodes CDR1 SGDLS and CDR2 YYNGEE. CDR3 length: 15 residues. V was clipped by 4 bases and J by 5 bases, with 16 bases between them. The CDR3 coding sequence is TGTGCCAGCAGCACCCACAGTGGATGGGATCAGCCCCAGCATTTT. Translated, it gives CASSTHSGWDQPQHF.

The chain couples TRBV6-1 to TRBJ1-6; D possibly corresponds to TRBD1 (5 bases). From germline, CDR1 is MNHNS and CDR2 SASEGT. Between the trimmed V and J ends, which lost 2 bases and 0 bases, there was a span of 29 bases. There are 23 residues in the CDR3. CDR3 loop: CASSESQHATPWGRSSYNSPLHF. For the CDR3, the DNA is TGTGCCAGCAGTGAATCCCAACACGCGACTCCCTGGGGCCGAAGCTCCTATAATTCACCCCTCCACTTT.

The V call is TRBV6-1, the J call TRBJ1-1; D is ambiguous. The CDR3 loop spans 12 amino acids. V was pared by 7 bases and J by 4 bases, with 10 bases between. Per germline, CDR1 MNHNS and CDR2 SASEGT. The CDR3 sequence: CASISYRTEAFF. CDR3 bases: TGTGCCAGCATCTCCTACCGCACTGAAGCTTTCTTT.

Only a few counts were recorded for this clone. The gene calls are TRBV9 and TRBJ2-3; 14 nucleotides agree with TRBD2. Germline V gives CDR1 SGDLS, CDR2 YYNGEE. The length of the CDR3 is 15 residues. V shed 4 bases, J shed 4 bases, and the junction held 2 bases outside the gene matches. CDR3 DNA sequence: TGTGCCAGCAGCTCGGGACTAGCGGGGGCAGATACGCAGTATTTT. Its protein is CASSSGLAGADTQYF.

A note on this clone: A read error may produce the germline difference seen at one junction end. This chain joins TRBV5-6 and TRBJ1-2; D might be TRBD1 (5 bases). The germline gives CDR1 SGHDT, CDR2 YYEEEE. The CDR3 totals 13 residues. This chain's CDR3 is CASSLNGGDRRHF. CDR3 sequence (DNA): TGTGCCAGCAGCCTCAACGGCGGGGACCGCCGACACTTC.

This rearrangement joins TRBV5-4 to TRBJ1-6, with TRBD1 identical over 10 bases. Germline CDR1 is SGHNT and CDR2 is YYREEE (reference sequence). There are 16 residues in the CDR3. V trimming: 4 bases; J trimming: 16 bases; junction bases outside the gene matches: 17. CDR3: CASSGGTGASFGRLHF. The CDR3 region has the DNA TGTGCCAGCAGCGGGGGGACAGGGGCCTCTTTCGGCAGGCTCCACTTT.

The rearrangement joins TRBV5-4 to TRBJ2-3; 9 nucleotides align to TRBD2. CDR1 is SGHNT and CDR2 is YYREEE in the germline V gene (reference sequence). This CDR3 has 18 residues. The junction had 12 bases not matched to a gene; V was cut back by 3 bases and J by 1 base. CDR3 sequence reads: CASSWAAGGLSRTDTQYF. The DNA of the CDR3 is TGTGCCAGCAGCTGGGCTGCGGGGGGGCTCTCCCGCACAGATACGCAGTATTTT.

The chain is built from TRBV19 and TRBJ1-5, with 9 bases matching TRBD1. Germline assignment: CDR1 LNHDA and CDR2 SQIVND (reference sequence). The CDR3 totals 19 residues. V gave up 3 bases and J gave up 2 bases; unmatched junction bases: 14. The CDR3 here is CASSIRANRGLVGNQPQHF. The CDR3 nucleotides read TGTGCCAGTAGTATCCGAGCGAACAGGGGGCTAGTGGGCAATCAGCCCCAGCATTTT.

This chain's CDR3 is CASSSGTGAAGGEQYV. The CDR3, as DNA: TGCGCCAGCAGCTCCGGGACAGGGGCCGCCGGAGGCGAGCAGTACGTC. The gene calls are TRBV5-1 and TRBJ2-7; the match to TRBD1 covers 10 bases. The CDR3 loop spans 16 amino acids. Germline-derived CDR1 and CDR2 are SGHRS and YFSETQ. The ends lost 3 bases at V and 6 bases at J; junction bases unmatched: 12.

This clone appeared a single time. V and J are TRBV6-1 and TRBJ2-1; 7 bases are shared with TRBD1. The germline gives CDR1 MNHNS, CDR2 SASEGT. V was clipped by 8 bases and J by 8 bases; unmatched bases: 12. CDR3 length: 14 amino acids. DNA of the CDR3: TGTGCCAGCTCCCTCGGGACAGAGGGGGATGAGCAGTTCTTC. Its translation is CASSLGTEGDEQFF.